The clone carrying this T cell receptor (beta chain) was picked up many times. Its cognate antigen is unknown. This sample's time point: pre-sensitization, week 0. Regarding treatment: therapeutic diphenylcyclopropenone sensitization with weekly scalp DPC. The CDR3 totals 14 residues. CDR1 is MGHDK and CDR2 is SYGVNS in the germline V gene. After removal of 6 bases from V and 4 bases from J, the junction contained 1 base not matched to a gene. This entry is derived from a study of human T cells and chemical hapten exposure. Study observations and caveats: High-frequency TCRs, those above 1 in 1000, stayed the same after DPC sensitization.

Methods used by the authors: From about 20,000 to 690,000 TCRs were found per sample, with a median of approximately 96,000. Using its own MiXCR run on the RACE reads, TCRdb lists one record per CDR3 protein. None of the V and J calls come from the authors' own analysis; TCRdb made them. The repertoire includes some 360,000 distinct CDR3 sequences, 4.5% to 5.5% of them detected once, and 2.5% to 3% sits in the top ten. This sequence originates from a woman in her forties or fifties with alopecia areata. Some clones in this sample may be carry-over from other donors' samples. J is TRBJ2-1 and V is TRBV25-1; 12 bases line up with TRBD2. This material consisted of whole blood, taken in connection with sensitization to the hapten diphenylcyclopropenone (DPC). CDR3: CASRTSGGYNEQFF. Here the CDR3 DNA reads TGTGCCAGCAGAACTAGCGGGGGGTACAATGAGCAGTTCTTC.